In this sample, the clone carrying this T cell receptor beta chain turned up a few times. Its specificity is not known. Constant-region reverse primers amplified full-length variable regions, followed by semi-nested Nested Universal Primer A PCR. TCRdb re-derived calls from the 5' RACE reads in MiXCR, one entry per CDR3 protein. Of 9,500 to 15,000 distinct CDR3 sequences listed, about 53% are singletons. Treg sorting used a CD4+CD25+CD127-/low gate. Study results and caveats: The larger cohort examined one V-J beta rearrangement, not whole repertoires. The TCR gene usage of tumor memory CD4+ T cells clustered together with blood and lymph node memory CD4+ cells and with lymph node naive CD4+ cells. Greatest tumor Treg TCR overlap was with tumor naive CD4+ cells.

The CDR3 loop spans 13 amino acids. Germline V gives CDR1 SGDLS, CDR2 YYNGEE. Trimming at V came to 6 bases and at J to 5 bases, leaving 6 bases not matched to a gene. The clonotype comes from a female donor with breast cancer. Sequencing was done on a sample of tumor-infiltrating Tregs sorted from the breast tumor. This sequence joins TRBV9 and TRBJ2-5; 8 nucleotides agree with TRBD1. CDR3: CASNQGAQETQYF. In nucleotides, the CDR3 is TGTGCCAGCAACCAGGGGGCGCAGGAGACCCAGTACTTC.